Below are 18 T cell receptor beta chains sequenced from a single sample in a study of T cells after yellow fever vaccination. Using its own MiXCR run on the 5' RACE reads, TCRdb lists one record per CDR3 protein. The sample includes under 200,000 distinct CDR3 sequences, 6% to 7.5% of them seen just once. Sequencing used CD4+ T cells sorted from PBMCs, obtained 4 to 6 days after the first yellow fever vaccination. The receptors were gathered from a man in his late teens or twenties who received the YFV17D yellow fever vaccine.

This clonotype was detected many times. The chain carries TRBV9 and TRBJ1-2; the match to TRBD1 covers 8 bases. The CDR3 runs 13 residues. The junction had 1 base not matched to a gene; V was cut back by 2 bases and J by 4 bases. The germline gives CDR1 SGDLS, CDR2 YYNGEE. DNA for the CDR3: TGTGCCAGCAGCGTCCAGGGGGCCTATGGCTACACCTTC. Its translation is CASSVQGAYGYTF.

There are many counts of this clonotype. The chain has TRBV18 and TRBJ2-7; D is uncertain. V was trimmed by 4 bases and J by 1 base, leaving 5 bases between them. Germline values: CDR1 KGHSH, CDR2 LQKENI. The CDR3 has 12 amino acids. The CDR3 nucleotides read TGTGCCAGCTCACGCGAATCCTACGAGCAGTACTTC. Protein: CASSRESYEQYF.

Many counts were recorded for this clonotype. The J gene is TRBJ1-6, the V gene TRBV3-1, with D uncertain. Trimming stripped 3 bases from V and 7 bases from J, with 7 bases between. Germline values: CDR1 LGHDT, CDR2 YNNKEL (reference sequence). This CDR3 has 13 amino acids. CDR3 sequence: CASSQGRNSPLHF. The DNA of the CDR3 is TGTGCCAGCAGCCAGGGTCGAAATTCACCCCTCCACTTT. The whole variable domain, filled in from reference TRBV3-1 and TRBJ1-6, reads DTAVSQTPKYLVTQMGNDKSIKCEQNLGHDTMYWYKQDSKKFLKIMFSYNNKELIINETVPNRFSPKSPDKAHLNLHINSLELGDSAVYFCASSQGRNSPLHFGNGTRLTVT.

The table lists this clonotype with many counts. This chain joins TRBV27 and TRBJ2-1, with TRBD1 matching 7 bases. This CDR3 has 15 amino acids. Germline CDR1 is MNHEY and CDR2 is SMNVEV (reference sequence). The ends lost 4 bases at V and 1 base at J; junction bases unmatched: 4. CDR3 DNA sequence: TGTGCCAGCAGTTCCGGGACAGCGTCCTACAATGAGCAGTTCTTC. The encoded protein is CASSSGTASYNEQFF.

Concerning this clonotype: This clone may be a read error of a much larger clone one base away. The V gene is TRBV10-3, the J gene TRBJ1-5; D not certain. This CDR3 comprises 14 residues. CDR1 is ENHRY, CDR2 SYGVKD, per germline. The DNA of the CDR3 is TGTGCCATCAGTGACGCACGGAGCAATCATCCCCAGCATTTT. Its protein product is CAISDARSNHPQHF.

V and J are TRBV10-3 and TRBJ2-5, with 7 bases that match TRBD2. Germline V gene sequence: CDR1 ENHRY, CDR2 SYGVKD. CDR3 length: 14 residues. Losses at the gene ends were 4 bases for V and 4 bases for J; bases not matched to a gene: 6. As DNA, the CDR3 is TGTGCCATCAGTGCCTCAGCGGGGACAGAGACCCAGTACTTC. Encoded protein: CAISASAGTETQYF.

Only a few counts were recorded for this clonotype. The rearrangement uses TRBV7-6 and TRBJ1-6, with 7 bases fitting TRBD1. The CDR3 covers 17 residues. Trimming at V came to 4 bases and at J to 1 base, leaving 7 bases not matched to a gene. Germline CDR1 SGHVS, CDR2 FNYEAQ. CDR3 in amino acids: CASSSQGGQSYNSPLHF. CDR3 in DNA: TGTGCCAGCAGCTCTCAGGGGGGTCAGTCCTATAATTCACCCCTCCACTTT.

This clonotype came up many times. The chain joins TRBV12-3 or TRBV12-4 to TRBJ2-2; D possibly corresponds to TRBD1 (5 bases). Trimming left V 5 bases short and J 3 bases short, with 16 bases between. The CDR3 is made up of 16 amino acids. CDR3 coding DNA: TGTGCCAGCAGTCCCCGGTTTGGGGCGGACACCGGGGAGCTGTTTTTT. Its translation: CASSPRFGADTGELFF.

This clonotype came up many times. The V call is TRBV27, the J call TRBJ1-1, with D perhaps matching TRBD1 (5 bases). This CDR3 has 14 amino acids. With 7 bases removed from V and 3 bases from J, the gap between germline ends came to 15 bases. Germline CDR1 and CDR2: MNHEY and SMNVEV (reference sequence). CDR3 sequence reads: CASTPGGIDTEAFF. For the CDR3, the DNA is TGTGCCAGCACCCCCGGGGGGATAGACACTGAAGCTTTCTTT.

This clonotype has ten or more counts. The chain links TRBV29-1 to TRBJ2-5, with TRBD1 matching over 8 bases. Germline V gives CDR1 SQVTM, CDR2 ANQGSEA. The CDR3 is 16 amino acids. Losses at the gene ends were 3 bases for V and 2 bases for J; bases not matched to a gene: 11. This chain's CDR3 is CSVEAQTGTGQETQYF. For the CDR3, the DNA is TGCAGCGTTGAGGCCCAAACCGGGACAGGTCAAGAGACCCAGTACTTC.

In this sample, this clonotype turned up a few times. The chain employs TRBV20-1 and TRBJ1-1; D is possibly TRBD1 (5 bases). This CDR3 region has 16 residues. CDR1 DFQATT and CDR2 SNEGSKA come from the germline V gene (reference sequence). Trimming cost V 2 bases and J 0 bases, with 16 bases left between them. The CDR3 here is CSARSGTAGMNTEAFF. DNA for the CDR3: TGCAGTGCTAGATCTGGGACCGCTGGCATGAACACTGAAGCTTTCTTT.

Ten or more counts support this clonotype. This chain uses TRBV4-3 with TRBJ1-6; D is ambiguous. Germline V gene data show CDR1 as LGHNA and CDR2 as YSLEER. This CDR3 is 15 amino acids long. Between the trimmed V and J ends, which lost 0 bases and 14 bases, there was a span of 17 bases. The CDR3 DNA sequence: TGCGCCAGCAGCCAAGATACGGGCTCCGAGCTTTCCCTCCACTTT. It yields the protein CASSQDTGSELSLHF.

The chain recombines TRBV20-1 with TRBJ1-5; TRBD1 is a possible D gene (5 bases). The CDR3 runs to 15 residues. The germline V gene has CDR1 DFQATT and CDR2 SNEGSKA (reference sequence). The V and J ends lost 6 bases and 1 base respectively, with 16 bases between them. In DNA form, the CDR3 reads TGCAGTGCCACGACAGCTAGCAGAAGCAATCAGCCCCAGCATTTT. The encoded protein is CSATTASRSNQPQHF.

The sample holds a few counts of this clonotype. This sequence joins TRBV7-2 and TRBJ2-5; 8 nucleotides match TRBD1. J was trimmed by 5 bases and V by 5 bases; bases with no gene match: 4. Germline loops: CDR1 SGHTA, CDR2 FQGNSA. The CDR3 covers 13 residues. As DNA, the CDR3 is TGTGCCAGCAGCCGGACAGGGCATGAGACCCAGTACTTC. Protein sequence: CASSRTGHETQYF.

This clonotype was seen ten or more times. This sequence joins TRBV12-3 or TRBV12-4 and TRBJ1-1, with a weak D call TRBD1 (6 bases). Trimming cost V 3 bases and J 13 bases, with 18 bases left between them. This CDR3 is 13 amino acids long. The CDR3 DNA is TGTGCCAGCAGTTTGGTGGGGCCTGTCAGGGGTTTCTTT. This codes for CASSLVGPVRGFF.

This clonotype was observed at least ten times. The V call is TRBV7-2, the J call TRBJ1-1, with D unclear. The V end was cut by 5 bases, the J end by 0 bases, with 10 bases between. Per the germline V gene, CDR1 is SGHTA and CDR2 is FQGNSA. The CDR3 is 14 amino acids. CDR3 coding DNA: TGTGCCAGCAGCCCAACCCCGATGAACACTGAAGCTTTCTTT. Its translation: CASSPTPMNTEAFF.

In this sample, this clonotype turned up many times. V is TRBV27 and J is TRBJ2-3; D is unresolved. This CDR3 spans 13 amino acids. Germline lookup yields CDR1 MNHEY and CDR2 SMNVEV (reference sequence). The V end was cut by 1 base, the J end by 3 bases, with 5 bases between. The CDR3 nucleotides read TGTGCCAGCAGTTTATTCCGGACAGATACGCAGTATTTT. This translates into CASSLFRTDTQYF.

This clonotype was counted a few times. The chain links TRBV20-1 to TRBJ2-1; tentative D call: TRBD1 (6 bases). Trimming took off 0 bases at V and 3 bases at J, with 15 bases between the two ends. The CDR3 has 16 residues. Germline-derived CDR1 and CDR2 are DFQATT and SNEGSKA (reference sequence). CDR3 DNA: TGCAGTGCTAGAGATCCGAGGCAGGGGAGCTACAATGAGCAGTTCTTC. It specifies CSARDPRQGSYNEQFF.